This T cell receptor beta chain comes out of a study of OX40 agonist ivuxolimab in advanced cancers. About the full investigation: Ivuxolimab, which targeted the costimulatory receptor OX40 (CD134), was an agonistic, fully human IgG2 monoclonal antibody. Intravenous ivuxolimab was administered to patients every 2 weeks at six dose levels: 0.01, 0.1, 0.3, 1.5, 3 and 10 mg/kg. Of the approximately 50 dose-escalation patients, hepatocellular carcinoma was present in about 20, melanoma in roughly 15, renal cell carcinoma in 9 and head and neck cancer in 9. In the dose-escalation cohort, 75% to 85% of patients were male, and the mean age was around 60 years with a range of roughly 23 to 79. Prior anti-PD-1, anti-PD-L1 or anti-CTLA-4 therapy was permitted, and checkpoint inhibitors had been received by around 39% of dose-escalation patients. Partial responses occurred in three dose-escalation patients, of whom one had hepatocellular carcinoma and two had cutaneous melanoma. The point of sequencing TCRbeta in the periphery was to test whether ivuxolimab changed TCR sequence diversity and drove clonal T-cell expansion. The paper reports the monotherapy dose-escalation portion (N of about 50 patients) of the phase I ivuxolimab trial.

Based on the germline V gene, the CDR1 and CDR2 sequences are SGHAT and FQNNGV. V is shortened by 5 bases, J by 4 bases, and the region joining them spans 15 bases. The CDR3 runs 14 amino acids, cysteine and phenylalanine included. The read is trimmed to its CDR3 DNA, 42 bases read in frame from base 1. Patients with autoimmune disease history or receiving systemic immunosuppression were excluded from the trial. Peripheral blood for TCR sequencing was collected from all dose cohorts at baseline, on cycle 4 day 1, and on cycle 7 day 1. The samples were drawn from a first-in-human, open-label, multicenter phase I dose-escalation trial of ivuxolimab. Adults with locally advanced or metastatic melanoma, renal cell carcinoma, hepatocellular carcinoma or head and neck squamous cell carcinoma were enrolled in the trial. Before TCR sequencing, CD4+ and CD8+ T cells were separately sorted from peripheral blood.

For sequencing of the TCRbeta CDR3 region, genomic DNA was extracted from the sorted cells. TCRbeta CDR3 regions were sequenced using the immunoSEQ Assay. The table was pulled from immuneACCESS by TCRdb, which kept in-frame rearrangements only. Such tables lose some clones; where checked, under half of the loss comes from unresolved V genes, and the rest has no known cause. For this sample there are approximately 75,000 clones; 85% appear just once. In total, the top ten clones hold over 5% of the sample. For this clone: This receptor's antigen is unknown. Base qualities are missing; no much larger clone stands one base away.

The full study reports these points: After ivuxolimab, expanded clones were on average more numerous among CD8+ T cells than among CD4+ T cells. Low levels of normalized T-cell clonal expansion were also seen in some patients who did not respond. At doses of 0.1 to 3.0 mg/kg, clonal expansion of both CD4+ and CD8+ blood T cells was observed from baseline to week 6. Antigen specificity was not determined for the clonally expanded peripheral T cells. In partial responders in the 0.1-3.0 mg/kg groups, normalized peripheral clonal expansion was found to be among the lowest, especially among CD8+ T cells.

This sequence originates from an adult with an advanced solid tumor such as melanoma, head and neck, liver or kidney cancer. Recombination joined TRBV11-2 with TRBJ2-7; no D gene is confidently identified. This specimen consisted of CD4+ or CD8+ T cells sorted from blood, obtained in a trial of the OX40 agonist ivuxolimab. DNA sequence: TGTGCCAGCAGCGCAAAGATGGGTGGGTACGAGCAGTACTTC. It translates to CASSAKMGGYEQYF.